This T cell receptor beta chain is from a study of OX40 agonist ivuxolimab in advanced cancers. The table came from immunoSEQ multiplex PCR; TCRdb's copy has only in-frame clones and leaves some out. The sample yields around 100,000 clones, 75% to 95% seen once. The CDR3 has 13 amino acids. Germline values: CDR1 LGHNT, CDR2 FRNRAP. The sequencing used CD4+ or CD8+ T cells sorted from blood, collected in a trial of the OX40 agonist ivuxolimab. This clonotype was sampled from an adult with an advanced solid tumor such as melanoma, head and neck, liver or kidney cancer. This chain uses TRBV12-5 with TRBJ2-7; possible D gene TRBD2, 5 bases. Here the CDR3 reads CASSGEGSYEQYF. The CDR3 nucleotides read TGTGCCTCGAGCGGAGAGGGCTCCTACGAGCAGTACTTC.